These T cell receptor beta chains were read from a single sample in a study of T cell responses to AZD1222 COVID-19 vaccine. Sequencing used immunoSEQ multiplex PCR; TCRdb keeps in-frame clones, though not all of them. The data show 110,000 to 150,000 clones, 80% to 90% seen once. Material: peripheral blood, obtained on day 0 of AZD1222 vaccination. These receptors originate from an adult in good health. Both conserved end residues are part of each CDR3. D genes are given only for firm matches. Size is stated for part of the rows, as once, few or many counts, or as a class when the clone is expanded.

V gene,J gene,clone size,D gene,CDR3 DNA,CDR3 protein
TRBV5-4,TRBJ1-1,-,-,TGTGCCAGCTCCCCGGGGGGGTATCCGACAGTGAACACTGAAGCTTTCTTT,CASSPGGYPTVNTEAFF
TRBV5-1,TRBJ1-4,-,-,TGCGCCAGCAGCTTGTCTGCTCCGGGGGAAAAACTGTTTTTT,CASSLSAPGEKLFF
TRBV27,TRBJ1-1,few,-,TGTGCCAGCAGTTTATATAAGGAGCCCACTGAAGCTTTCTTT,CASSLYKEPTEAFF
TRBV6-5,TRBJ1-1,-,-,TGTGCCAGCAGTTCCCTATCAGTGGTGGCTGAAGCTTTCTTT,CASSSLSVVAEAFF
TRBV4-1,TRBJ2-7,-,-,TGCGCCAGCAGCCAGAGACGGACAGAAGAGTTGTCCTACGAGCAGTACTTC,CASSQRRTEELSYEQYF
TRBV9,TRBJ1-4,-,-,TGTGCCAGCAGCAGAGGAGGTGGACCTGGGGAAAAACTGTTTTTT,CASSRGGGPGEKLFF
TRBV2,TRBJ1-2,-,-,TGTGCCAGCAGTGTGGCAGGGAACTATGGCTACACCTTC,CASSVAGNYGYTF
TRBV5-6,TRBJ1-2,-,-,TGTGCCAGCAGCTTGGGTTACTATGGCTACACCTTC,CASSLGYYGYTF
TRBV7-9,TRBJ1-1,-,-,TGTGCCAGCAGCCCGGCTGCGGGGCCGAATGAAGCTTTCTTT,CASSPAAGPNEAFF
TRBV7-6,TRBJ1-3,-,-,TGTGCCAGCAGCTTACCCCGCGGGGGAACATCTGGAAACACCATATATTTT,CASSLPRGGTSGNTIYF
TRBV7-9,TRBJ2-2,-,TRBD1,TGTGCCAGCCTCTCCGGGACAGGGTATATGCTTCGGGGCACCGGGGAGCTGTTTTTT,CASLSGTGYMLRGTGELFF
TRBV9,TRBJ2-2,-,-,TGTGCCAGCAGCGGACAGGTCTTCACCGGGGAGCTGTTTTTT,CASSGQVFTGELFF
TRBV2,TRBJ1-3,-,-,TGTGCCAGCAGCGAGAGTTTGAACACCATATATTTT,CASSESLNTIYF
TRBV2,TRBJ2-7,-,-,TGTGCCAGCAGTGAATTGCCCCCTCGTTTAACCTACGAGCAGTACTTC,CASSELPPRLTYEQYF
TRBV5-8,TRBJ1-1,-,-,TGTGCCAGCAGCTACTATGCTGATAGACGAAACACTGAAGCTTTCTTT,CASSYYADRRNTEAFF
TRBV7-9,TRBJ1-2,-,TRBD1,TGTGCCAGCAGCCCCGCGCGACAGGGTAGAGCTAACTATGGCTACACCTTC,CASSPARQGRANYGYTF
TRBV29-1,TRBJ1-1,-,-,TGCAGCGTTGGCCGGACTGCTGAAGCTTTCTTT,CSVGRTAEAFF
TRBV30,TRBJ1-5,-,-,TGTGCCTGGAGTTATTCGGGGGATCAGCCCCAGCATTTT,CAWSYSGDQPQHF
TRBV5-1,TRBJ1-1,-,TRBD1,TGCGCCAGCAAGGGACAGGGGATTGAAGCTTTCTTT,CASKGQGIEAFF
TRBV11-2,TRBJ2-1,-,TRBD2,TGTGCCAGCAGTTTTAGCGGGAGTAGGAACGATGAGCAGTTCTTC,CASSFSGSRNDEQFF
TRBV6-6,TRBJ1-5,-,-,TGTGCCAGCAGTTACGCGGGGCCCCAGCATTTT,CASSYAGPQHF
TRBV5-1,TRBJ2-1,-,TRBD2,TGCGCCAGCAGCTTGGCACTAGCGGGGGGCAACAATGAGCAGTTCTTC,CASSLALAGGNNEQFF
TRBV28,TRBJ2-2,few,-,TGTGCCAGCAGTTTAGGGACCGAAACCGGGGAGCTGTTTTTT,CASSLGTETGELFF
TRBV3-1/TRBV3-2,TRBJ1-1,-,-,TGTGCCAGCAGCCAATCAACTGAAGCTTTCTTT,CASSQSTEAFF
TRBV4-1,TRBJ2-7,-,-,TGCGCCAGCAGCCAAGATGGCCTAGCTAGAACGAGGGCCTACGAGCAGTACTTC,CASSQDGLARTRAYEQYF
TRBV5-4,TRBJ2-2,-,TRBD2,TGTGCCAGCAGCCCAAGACTAGCGGGGGACACCGGGGAGCTGTTTTTT,CASSPRLAGDTGELFF
TRBV28,TRBJ1-2,-,TRBD1,TGTGCCACCATTCCCGCGGGACAGCTCCTCTATGGCTACACCTTC,CATIPAGQLLYGYTF
TRBV10-3,TRBJ2-3,few,-,TGTGCCATCAGTGAATTTGGTACTAGCACAGATACGCAGTATTTT,CAISEFGTSTDTQYF
TRBV12-3/TRBV12-4,TRBJ1-1,-,-,TGTGCCAGCACAAAACGGGGGCCCAGGTCAGCTTTCTTT,CASTKRGPRSAFF
TRBV6-2/TRBV6-3,TRBJ2-7,once,TRBD2,TGTGCCAGCAGTTACTCGATAAGCGGGGGGTCTGACGAGCAGTACTTC,CASSYSISGGSDEQYF
TRBV24-1,TRBJ2-3,-,-,TGTGCCACCAGTGATCCCTCTAGACTAGTTACAGATACGCAGTATTTT,CATSDPSRLVTDTQYF
TRBV16,TRBJ1-3,many,TRBD1,TGTGCCAGCAGCTTATCGACAGGGAGCTCTGGAAACACCATATATTTT,CASSLSTGSSGNTIYF
TRBV28,TRBJ1-5,-,-,TGTGCCAGCAGTTTTAGCCCCAATCAGCCCCAGCATTTT,CASSFSPNQPQHF
TRBV20-1,TRBJ2-7,-,-,TGCAGTGCTAGAAGGGGCTACGAGCAGTACTTC,CSARRGYEQYF
TRBV19,TRBJ2-2,-,-,TGTGCCAGTAGTCAGGGAGTAAGCACCGGGGAGCTGTTTTTT,CASSQGVSTGELFF
TRBV9,TRBJ2-1,-,-,TGTGCCAGCAGCGTACAGGGGAAACCGAATGAGCAGTTCTTC,CASSVQGKPNEQFF
TRBV30,TRBJ2-7,-,-,TGTGCCTGGAGTGTACTCTCCGAGCAGTACTTC,CAWSVLSEQYF
TRBV3-1/TRBV3-2,TRBJ1-4,-,-,TGTGCCAGCAGCCGAAGGGTGATCGATCCTAGTGAAAAACTGTTTTTT,CASSRRVIDPSEKLFF
TRBV2,TRBJ1-4,once,-,TGTGCCAGCAAGCATGAAAAACTGTTTTTT,CASKHEKLFF
TRBV5-4,TRBJ1-2,-,-,TGTGCCAGCAGCTTGGGGGGACACCGGGGCGGCTATGGCTACACCTTC,CASSLGGHRGGYGYTF
TRBV5-1,TRBJ2-7,-,-,TGCGCCAGCTCCGAGGCGCGAATCTACGAGCAGTACTTC,CASSEARIYEQYF
TRBV28,TRBJ2-1,-,TRBD2,TGTGCCAGCAGCGGGAGGGAGGACTTCTCCTACAATGAGCAGTTCTTC,CASSGREDFSYNEQFF
TRBV28,TRBJ1-2,-,TRBD1,TGTGCCAGCAGTTTATTACAGGGGGGCTACACCTTC,CASSLLQGGYTF
TRBV5-1,TRBJ1-3,-,-,TGCGCCAGCAGCGGTACCTCTGGAAACACCATATATTTT,CASSGTSGNTIYF
TRBV27,TRBJ2-7,-,TRBD1,TGTGCCAGCAGCCGGCCGGGACAGGGTCCCTACGAGCAGTACTTC,CASSRPGQGPYEQYF